Following are 13 T cell receptor beta chains from one sample sequenced in a study of CD8 T cells in ankylosing spondylitis. Whole-study findings and limits: Ankylosing spondylitis blood appeared to carry a characteristic TCR beta motif of several highly homologous variants.

Antigens of these TCRs are unknown. TCRdb redid the calling of the 5' RACE reads with MiXCR, one entry per CDR3 protein. Among about 220,000 distinct CDR3 sequences listed, approximately 7.3% were seen once. The material sequenced was blood, either unsorted or a sorted T cell fraction (not recorded which). Receptors were obtained from a male donor with ankylosing spondylitis.

This clonotype was observed many times. V is TRBV28 and J is TRBJ1-1; no clear D. There are 15 residues in the CDR3. Trimming took 1 base from V and 0 from J, leaving 9 bases between them. CDR1 and CDR2 (germline): MDHEN, SYDVKM. The CDR3 DNA reads as TGTGCCAGCAGTTTATCCCGGATCATGAACACTGAAGCTTTCTTT. Translated: CASSLSRIMNTEAFF. Based on the CDR3 plus reference TRBV28 and TRBJ1-1, the full variable domain is DVKVTQSSRYLVKRTGEKVFLECVQDMDHENMFWYRQDPGLGLRLIYFSYDVKMKEKGDIPEGYSVSREKKERFSLILESASTNQTSMYLCASSLSRIMNTEAFFGQGTRLTVV.

This clonotype was recorded at least ten times. The J gene is TRBJ1-4, the V gene TRBV12-3 or TRBV12-4; TRBD1 matches 7 bases. After removal of 1 base from V and 8 bases from J, the junction contained 10 bases not matched to a gene. This CDR3 has 16 residues. Written as DNA, the CDR3 is TGTGCCAGCAGTTTAGGTCAAGGGGGCGGACGGGAAAAACTGTTTTTT. This encodes CASSLGQGGGREKLFF.

This chain joins TRBV9 and TRBJ2-7, with a possible D match to TRBD1 (5 bases). Looked up from germline, CDR1 is SGDLS and CDR2 is YYNGEE. The CDR3 is made up of 14 amino acids. V gave up 3 bases and J gave up 2 bases, with 12 bases separating them. For the CDR3, the DNA is TGTGCCAGCAGCGCCTTCCTAGGGGCCTACGAGCAGTACTTC. This sequence encodes CASSAFLGAYEQYF. The full variable domain, rest sourced from reference TRBV9 and TRBJ2-7, is DSGVTQTPKHLITATGQRVTLRCSPRSGDLSVYWYQQSLDQGLQFLIQYYNGEERAKGNILERFSAQQFPDLHSELNLSSLELGDSALYFCASSAFLGAYEQYFGPGTRLTVT.

This clonotype has a count of ten or more. The chain is built from TRBV13 and TRBJ1-2; 8 positions match TRBD1. Germline V gene lookup returns CDR1 PRHDT and CDR2 FYEKMQ (reference sequence). This CDR3 contains 14 residues. Trimming cost V 3 bases and J 4 bases; bases outside gene matches: 4. The CDR3 DNA reads TGTGCCAGCAGCTTGACAGGGGACGCCTATGGCTACACCTTC. Its protein is CASSLTGDAYGYTF.

This clonotype was picked up a small number of times. The chain couples TRBV7-2 to TRBJ2-7, with 8 nucleotides matching TRBD1. Germline CDR1 is SGHTA and CDR2 is FQGNSA. After removal of 1 base from V and 0 bases from J, the junction contained 2 bases not matched to a gene. CDR3 length: 15 residues. CDR3 loop: CASSLDGTGSYEQYF. CDR3 DNA: TGTGCCAGCAGCTTAGATGGGACAGGCTCCTACGAGCAGTACTTC.

In its sample, this clonotype was seen many times. This chain joins TRBV5-6 and TRBJ2-3, with a possible D match to TRBD1 (5 bases). Germline CDR1 reads SGHDT; CDR2 reads YYEEEE. The ends were cut back, 1 base at V and 6 bases at J, with 15 bases in the middle. This CDR3 region has 15 residues. The DNA for the CDR3 is TGTGCCAGCAGCTTGAAGACAGATCAGAGGGATACGCAGTATTTT. Encoded protein: CASSLKTDQRDTQYF.

This clonotype was counted only a few times. This chain links TRBV30 with TRBJ2-7; D gene uncertain. This CDR3 is 12 amino acids long. V lost 2 bases, J lost 7 bases, and 12 bases lay in between. The germline CDR1 and CDR2 sequences are GTSNPN and SVGIG (reference sequence). CDR3 sequence: CAWSPGIGEQYF. In DNA, the CDR3 is TGTGCCTGGAGTCCCGGAATAGGGGAGCAGTACTTC.

This chain connects TRBV9 to TRBJ2-7; perhaps TRBD1 as D (6 bases). Trimming shortened V by 1 base and J by 0 bases, and 14 bases separated the two germline ends. Germline V gene lookup returns CDR1 SGDLS and CDR2 YYNGEE. The CDR3 spans 16 residues. In DNA, the CDR3 is TGTGCCAGCAGCGTATCAGCTAGGACAGCCTCCTACGAGCAGTACTTC. Translating gives CASSVSARTASYEQYF.

This clonotype showed up many times. The chain's CDR3 is CSAQDWEQFF. The CDR3 bases are TGCAGTGCTCAGGACTGGGAGCAGTTCTTC. The chain joins TRBV20-1 to TRBJ2-1; D is perhaps TRBD2 (5 bases). The CDR3 is made up of 10 amino acids. Germline loops: CDR1 DFQATT, CDR2 SNEGSKA (reference sequence). V shed 5 bases and J shed 10 bases, with 9 bases lying between them.

This clonotype was seen many times. The chain couples TRBV4-3 to TRBJ2-7; 8 bases agree with TRBD2. Germline-derived CDR1 and CDR2 are LGHNA and YSLEER. The CDR3 covers 15 residues. V lost 2 bases and J lost 5; bases outside the gene matches: 8. CDR3 residues: CASSQRSGSYHEQYF. The DNA for the CDR3 is TGCGCCAGCAGCCAAAGGAGCGGGAGTTACCACGAGCAGTACTTC.

This clonotype was seen a few times. This sequence joins TRBV2 and TRBJ2-1, with unresolved D. Trimming shortened V by 7 bases and J by 8 bases, and 6 bases separated the two germline ends. The CDR3 sequence is 10 residues long. The germline CDR1 and CDR2 sequences are SNHLY and FYNNEI. The CDR3 DNA sequence: TGTGCCAGCAAGGGCGATGAGCAGTTCTTC. Protein product: CASKGDEQFF.

This clonotype occurred a few times. The chain has TRBV10-3 and TRBJ2-1; 11 bases fit TRBD2. Germline CDR1 and CDR2: ENHRY and SYGVKD. The J segment lost 8 bases and the V segment lost 2 bases, leaving 5 bases of the junction unmatched. The CDR3 runs 15 residues. CDR3 sequence reads: CAISEVLAGGYEQFF. In nucleotides, the CDR3 is TGTGCCATCAGTGAGGTCCTAGCGGGGGGTTATGAGCAGTTCTTC.

This clonotype was seen a handful of times. The rearrangement links TRBV19 to TRBJ2-7, with 7 bases matching TRBD2. Per germline, CDR1 LNHDA and CDR2 SQIVND (reference sequence). The CDR3 consists of 14 residues. V lost 8 bases, J lost 1 base, and 8 bases stayed unmatched. CDR3 sequence: CASSSGEGSYEQYF. The CDR3 DNA sequence: TGTGCCAGTTCCTCGGGGGAGGGTTCCTACGAGCAGTACTTC.